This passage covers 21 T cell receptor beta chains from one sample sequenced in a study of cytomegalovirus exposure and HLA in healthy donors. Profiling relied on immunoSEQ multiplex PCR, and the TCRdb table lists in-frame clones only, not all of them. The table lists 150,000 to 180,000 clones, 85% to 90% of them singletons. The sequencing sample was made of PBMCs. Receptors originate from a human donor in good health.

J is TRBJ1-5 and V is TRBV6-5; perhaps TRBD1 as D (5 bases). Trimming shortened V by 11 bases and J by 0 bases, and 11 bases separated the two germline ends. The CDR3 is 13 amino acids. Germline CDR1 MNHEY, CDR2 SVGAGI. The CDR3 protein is CASGTYSNQPQHF. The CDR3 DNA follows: TGTGCCTCCGGGACTTATAGCAATCAGCCCCAGCATTTT.

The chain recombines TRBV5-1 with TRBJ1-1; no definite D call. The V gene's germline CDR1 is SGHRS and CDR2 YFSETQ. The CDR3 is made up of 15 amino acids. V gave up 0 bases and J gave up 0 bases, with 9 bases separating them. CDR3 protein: CASSLAGTVNTEAFF. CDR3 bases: TGCGCCAGCAGCTTGGCAGGAACAGTGAACACTGAAGCTTTCTTT. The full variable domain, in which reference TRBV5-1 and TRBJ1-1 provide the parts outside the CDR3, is KAGVTQTPRYLIKTRGQQVTLSCSPISGHRSVSWYQQTPGQGLQFLFEYFSETQRNKGNFPGRFSGRQFSNSRSEMNVSTLELGDSALYLCASSLAGTVNTEAFFGQGTRLTVV.

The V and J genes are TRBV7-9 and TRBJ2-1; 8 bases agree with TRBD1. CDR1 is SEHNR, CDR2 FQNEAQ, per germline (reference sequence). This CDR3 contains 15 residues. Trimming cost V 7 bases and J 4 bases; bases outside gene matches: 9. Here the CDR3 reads CASNPVGQGYNEQFF. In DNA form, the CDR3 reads TGTGCCAGCAACCCAGTAGGACAGGGATACAATGAGCAGTTCTTC. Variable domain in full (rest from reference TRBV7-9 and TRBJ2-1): DTGVSQNPRHKITKRGQNVTFRCDPISEHNRLYWYRQTLGQGPEFLTYFQNEAQLEKSRLLSDRFSAERPKGSFSTLEIQRTEQGDSAMYLCASNPVGQGYNEQFFGPGTRLTVL.

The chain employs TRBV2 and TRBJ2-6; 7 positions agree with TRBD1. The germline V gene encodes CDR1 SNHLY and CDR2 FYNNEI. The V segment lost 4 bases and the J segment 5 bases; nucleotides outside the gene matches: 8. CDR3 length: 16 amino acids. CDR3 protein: CASSGRQGPRANVLTF. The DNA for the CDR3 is TGTGCCAGCAGTGGGAGACAGGGCCCCCGGGCCAACGTCCTGACTTTC.

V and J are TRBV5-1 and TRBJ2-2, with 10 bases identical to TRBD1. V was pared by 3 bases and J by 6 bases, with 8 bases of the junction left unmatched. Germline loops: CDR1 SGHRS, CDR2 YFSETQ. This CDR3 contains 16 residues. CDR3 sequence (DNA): TGCGCCAGCAGCTCGCCGGGACAGGGGTTTTCCGGGGAGCTGTTTTTT. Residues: CASSSPGQGFSGELFF.

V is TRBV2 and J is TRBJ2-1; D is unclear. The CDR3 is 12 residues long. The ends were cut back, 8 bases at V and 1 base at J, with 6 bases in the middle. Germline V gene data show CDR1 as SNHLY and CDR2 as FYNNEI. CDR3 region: CASLGSYNEQFF. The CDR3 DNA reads TGTGCCAGCCTAGGATCCTACAATGAGCAGTTCTTC.

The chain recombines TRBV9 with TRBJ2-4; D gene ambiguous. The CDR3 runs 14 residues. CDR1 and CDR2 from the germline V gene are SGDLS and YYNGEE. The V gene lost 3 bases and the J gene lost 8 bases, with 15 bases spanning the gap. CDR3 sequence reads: CASSEDKLDDIQYF. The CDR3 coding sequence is TGTGCCAGCAGCGAGGATAAGCTAGACGACATTCAGTACTTC. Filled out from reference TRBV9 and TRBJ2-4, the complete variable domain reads DSGVTQTPKHLITATGQRVTLRCSPRSGDLSVYWYQQSLDQGLQFLIQYYNGEERAKGNILERFSAQQFPDLHSELNLSSLELGDSALYFCASSEDKLDDIQYFGAGTRLSVL.

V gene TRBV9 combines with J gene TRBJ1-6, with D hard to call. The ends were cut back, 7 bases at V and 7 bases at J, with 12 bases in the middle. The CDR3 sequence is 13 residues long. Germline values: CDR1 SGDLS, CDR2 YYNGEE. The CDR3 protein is CASGEGANSPLHF. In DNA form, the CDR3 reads TGTGCCAGCGGCGAGGGAGCGAATTCACCCCTCCACTTT.

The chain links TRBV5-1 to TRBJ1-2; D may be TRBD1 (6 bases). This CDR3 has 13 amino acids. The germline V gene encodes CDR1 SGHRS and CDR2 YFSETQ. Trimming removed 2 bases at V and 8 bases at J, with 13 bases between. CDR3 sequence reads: CASSFGGLRGYTF. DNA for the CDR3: TGCGCCAGCAGCTTCGGGGGGCTACGGGGCTACACCTTC.

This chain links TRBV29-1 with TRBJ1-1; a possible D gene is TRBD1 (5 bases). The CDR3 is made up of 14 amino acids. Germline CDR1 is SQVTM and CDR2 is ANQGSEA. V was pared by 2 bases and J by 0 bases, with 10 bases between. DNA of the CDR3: TGCAGCGTTGAAACCAGGGATCTGAACACTGAAGCTTTCTTT. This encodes CSVETRDLNTEAFF.

CDR3 residues: CAISGDSNTEAFF. In DNA, the CDR3 is TGTGCCATCAGTGGGGACAGTAACACTGAAGCTTTCTTT. The J gene is TRBJ1-1, the V gene TRBV10-3; 7 bases are a match to TRBD1. This CDR3 is built from 13 residues. The V gene's germline CDR1 is ENHRY and CDR2 SYGVKD. The junction had 1 base not matched to a gene; V was cut back by 4 bases and J by 2 bases.

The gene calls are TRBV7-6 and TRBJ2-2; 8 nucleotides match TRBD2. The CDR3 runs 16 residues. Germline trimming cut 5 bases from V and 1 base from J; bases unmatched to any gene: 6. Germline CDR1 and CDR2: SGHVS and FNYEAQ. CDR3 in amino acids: CASSTGTRENTGELFF. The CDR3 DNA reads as TGTGCCAGCAGCACCGGGACTAGAGAGAACACCGGGGAGCTGTTTTTT.

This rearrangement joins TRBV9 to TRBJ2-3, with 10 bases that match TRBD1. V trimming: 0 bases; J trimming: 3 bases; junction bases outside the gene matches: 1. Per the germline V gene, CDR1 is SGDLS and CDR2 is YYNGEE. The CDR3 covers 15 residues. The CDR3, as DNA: TGTGCCAGCAGCGTAGTGGGACAGGGGACAGATACGCAGTATTTT. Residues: CASSVVGQGTDTQYF.

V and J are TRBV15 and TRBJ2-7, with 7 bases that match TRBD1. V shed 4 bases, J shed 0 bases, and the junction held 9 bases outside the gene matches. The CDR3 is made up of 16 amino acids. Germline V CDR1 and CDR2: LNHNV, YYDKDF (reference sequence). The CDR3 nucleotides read TGTGCCACCAGCAAACAGGGGTTGAAGACCTCCTACGAGCAGTACTTC. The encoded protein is CATSKQGLKTSYEQYF.

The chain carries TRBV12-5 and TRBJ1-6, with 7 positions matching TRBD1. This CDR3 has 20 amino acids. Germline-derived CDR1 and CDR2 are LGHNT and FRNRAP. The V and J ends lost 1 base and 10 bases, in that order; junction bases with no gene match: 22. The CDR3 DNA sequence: TGTGCTAGTGGTTTGGCAACGAAGGATGACAGGGTTATAAGGCGATCACCCCTCCACTTT. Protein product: CASGLATKDDRVIRRSPLHF.

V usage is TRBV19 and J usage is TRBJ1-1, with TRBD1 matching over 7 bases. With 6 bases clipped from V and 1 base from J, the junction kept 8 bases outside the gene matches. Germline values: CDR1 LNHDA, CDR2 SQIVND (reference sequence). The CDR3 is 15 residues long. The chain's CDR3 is CASRQTGQPNTEAFF. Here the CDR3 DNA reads TGTGCCAGTAGGCAGACGGGACAGCCGAACACTGAAGCTTTCTTT.

CDR3 region: CASSYLFTYNEQFF. The CDR3 DNA follows: TGTGCCAGCAGTTACCTTTTCACTTACAATGAGCAGTTCTTC. The chain has TRBV6-6 and TRBJ2-1; D is unclear. The germline CDR1 and CDR2 sequences are MNHNY and SVGAGI (reference sequence). V was trimmed by 2 bases and J by 4 bases, leaving 9 bases between them. The CDR3 is 14 residues long.

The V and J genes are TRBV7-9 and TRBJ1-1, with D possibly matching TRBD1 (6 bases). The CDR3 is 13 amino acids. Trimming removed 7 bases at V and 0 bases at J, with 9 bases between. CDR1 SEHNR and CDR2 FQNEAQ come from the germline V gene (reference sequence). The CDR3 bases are TGTGCCAGCACCGACAGGATGAACACTGAAGCTTTCTTT. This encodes CASTDRMNTEAFF.

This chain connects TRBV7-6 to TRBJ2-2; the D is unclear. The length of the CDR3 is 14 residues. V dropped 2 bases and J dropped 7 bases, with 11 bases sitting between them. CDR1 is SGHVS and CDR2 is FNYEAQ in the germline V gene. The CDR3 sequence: CASSLLSSHGELFF. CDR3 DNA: TGTGCCAGCAGCTTATTGAGTAGCCACGGGGAGCTGTTTTTT. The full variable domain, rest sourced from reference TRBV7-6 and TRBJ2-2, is GAGVSQSPRYKVTKRGQDVALRCDPISGHVSLYWYRQALGQGPEFLTYFNYEAQQDKSGLPNDRFSAERPEGSISTLTIQRTEQRDSAMYRCASSLLSSHGELFFGEGSRLTVL.

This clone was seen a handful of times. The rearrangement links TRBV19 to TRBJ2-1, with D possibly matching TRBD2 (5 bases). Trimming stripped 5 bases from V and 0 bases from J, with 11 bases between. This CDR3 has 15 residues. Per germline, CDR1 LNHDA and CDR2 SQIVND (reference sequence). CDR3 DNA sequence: TGTGCCAGTAGTCCAGCAGGACTCTCCTACAATGAGCAGTTCTTC. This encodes CASSPAGLSYNEQFF.

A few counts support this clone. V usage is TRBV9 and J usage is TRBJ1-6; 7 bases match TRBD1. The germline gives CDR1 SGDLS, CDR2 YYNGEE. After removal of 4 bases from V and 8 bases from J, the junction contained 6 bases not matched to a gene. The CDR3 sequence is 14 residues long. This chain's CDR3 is CASSSRQGDSPLHF. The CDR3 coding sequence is TGTGCCAGCAGCTCTCGACAGGGAGATTCACCCCTCCACTTT. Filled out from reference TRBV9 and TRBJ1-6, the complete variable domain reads DSGVTQTPKHLITATGQRVTLRCSPRSGDLSVYWYQQSLDQGLQFLIQYYNGEERAKGNILERFSAQQFPDLHSELNLSSLELGDSALYFCASSSRQGDSPLHFGNGTRLTVT.